There are a few counts of the clone carrying this T cell receptor (beta chain). The antigen is not known. As for treatment: approximately nine-day PBMC culture with coronavirus spike peptide pools or control peptides (ViraFEST assay). This record belongs to a study of vaccination and CD4 T cells after COVID-19. Per germline, CDR1 SGHVS and CDR2 FQNEAQ. The CDR3 spans 19 residues. V lost 1 base and J lost 0; bases outside the gene matches: 11. Once obtained from cultured CD4+ T cells, the DNA was sequenced using the Oncomine TCR Beta short-read assay. TCRdb reprocessed the PCR reads via MiXCR and lists one record per CDR3 protein. This sample has roughly 7,500 distinct CDR3 sequences, with roughly 58% found just once.

Sequencing input: CD4+ T cells from blood, cultured in vitro. The chain employs TRBV7-8 and TRBJ1-5; TRBD1 aligns across 8 bases. The receptor's source is a human donor who had recovered from COVID-19. CDR3 DNA sequence: TGTGCCAGCAGCTTAGTTAGCGCGCACACAGGGGGTAGCAATCAGCCCCAGCATTTT. It is translated as CASSLVSAHTGGSNQPQHF. The full variable domain, in which reference TRBV7-8 and TRBJ1-5 provide the parts outside the CDR3, is GAGVSQSPRYKVAKRGQDVALRCDPISGHVSLFWYQQALGQGPEFLTYFQNEAQLDKSGLPSDRFFAERPEGSVSTLKIQRTQQEDSAVYLCASSLVSAHTGGSNQPQHFGDGTRLSIL.